What follows are 11 T cell receptor beta chains derived from one specimen sequenced in a study of blood T cell repertoires in COVID-19. The data were produced by immunoSEQ multiplex PCR, yet TCRdb's version contains in-frame clones alone and is incomplete. The sample carries hundreds of thousands of clones, over 80% recorded once. The sample comprised peripheral blood. These receptor sequences come from a woman under 30 with acute or convalescent COVID-19.

V gene TRBV15 combines with J gene TRBJ1-2, with TRBD1 identical over 9 bases. The J segment lost 0 bases and the V segment lost 6 bases, leaving 20 bases of the junction unmatched. CDR3 size: 20 residues. Germline V lookup: CDR1 LNHNV, CDR2 YYDKDF (reference sequence). The CDR3 bases are TGTGCCACCAGAGATGCAACAACTGGGACAGGGCCCTTAGCTAACTATGGCTACACCTTC. Protein: CATRDATTGTGPLANYGYTF.

The V and J genes are TRBV9 and TRBJ2-3; possible D gene TRBD2, 7 bases. V lost 9 bases to trimming and J lost 5 bases, with 22 bases between them. Germline V lookup: CDR1 SGDLS, CDR2 YYNGEE. This CDR3 contains 15 residues. The CDR3 reads CATTSGGSPGDTQYF. As DNA, the CDR3 is TGTGCCACCACTTCGGGGGGCTCGCCGGGAGATACGCAGTATTTT.

This chain links TRBV7-8 with TRBJ1-1, with 7 bases matching TRBD1. V trimming: 5 bases; J trimming: 5 bases; junction bases outside the gene matches: 11. Germline V lookup: CDR1 SGHVS, CDR2 FQNEAQ. This CDR3 is built from 15 residues. Written as DNA, the CDR3 is TGTGCCAGCAGCCCCCCCCGACAGGGATATACTGAAGCTTTCTTT. It translates to CASSPPRQGYTEAFF.

This rearrangement joins TRBV7-2 to TRBJ1-2, with D perhaps matching TRBD1 (6 bases). V lost 5 bases to trimming and J lost 4 bases, with 14 bases between them. The germline V gene encodes CDR1 SGHTA and CDR2 FQGNSA. This CDR3 spans 14 amino acids. The CDR3 DNA reads TGTGCCAGCAGCATAGGACAGCTCTCCTATGGCTACACCTTC. It encodes CASSIGQLSYGYTF.

The rearrangement joins TRBV7-9 to TRBJ1-4, with 7 bases that match TRBD1. Germline V gene data show CDR1 as SEHNR and CDR2 as FQNEAQ (reference sequence). The CDR3 totals 14 residues. The trim removed 5 bases at V and 8 bases at J, leaving 8 bases unmatched. CDR3 region: CASSPTGKPEKLFF. The CDR3 coding sequence is TGTGCCAGCAGCCCGACAGGGAAACCCGAAAAACTGTTTTTT.

This chain links TRBV15 with TRBJ1-2; D call uncertain. CDR3 length equals 13 residues. Germline CDR1 LNHNV, CDR2 YYDKDF (reference sequence). V gave up 0 bases and J gave up 8 bases, with 10 bases separating them. The CDR3 is CATSRDEWRGYTF. CDR3 nucleotide sequence: TGTGCCACCAGCAGAGACGAGTGGAGGGGCTACACCTTC.

The V call is TRBV7-2, the J call TRBJ1-6; D may be TRBD1 (6 bases). The CDR3 spans 16 residues. CDR1 SGHTA and CDR2 FQGNSA come from the germline V gene. Trimming stripped 5 bases from V and 4 bases from J, with 15 bases between. CDR3 nucleotides: TGTGCCAGCAGCCCCATGGACAGACCTTATAATTCACCCCTCCACTTT. Its translation is CASSPMDRPYNSPLHF.

The rearrangement uses TRBV2 and TRBJ1-5; D is perhaps TRBD1 (5 bases). There are 13 residues in the CDR3. Germline V lookup: CDR1 SNHLY, CDR2 FYNNEI. V lost 4 bases to trimming and J lost 5 bases, with 9 bases between them. For the CDR3, the DNA is TGTGCCAGCAGTGCAGGACACTATCAGCCCCAGCATTTT. Translated: CASSAGHYQPQHF. Complete variable domain (other parts from reference TRBV2 and TRBJ1-5): EPEVTQTPSHQVTQMGQEVILRCVPISNHLYFYWYRQILGQKVEFLVSFYNNEISEKSEIFDDQFSVERPDGSNFTLKIRSTKLEDSAMYFCASSAGHYQPQHFGDGTRLSIL.

The chain couples TRBV29-1 to TRBJ2-3; D is unresolved. V was cut by 7 bases and J by 0 bases, with 11 bases left in between. The CDR3 consists of 13 residues. Germline V gene sequence: CDR1 SQVTM, CDR2 ANQGSEA. The CDR3 here is CSAEASSTDTQYF. The CDR3 bases are TGCAGCGCAGAAGCGTCTAGCACAGATACGCAGTATTTT.

The chain is built from TRBV4-1 and TRBJ2-1, with 8 bases identical to TRBD1. This CDR3 contains 16 residues. The germline V gene has CDR1 MGHRA and CDR2 YSYEKL. V shed 1 base, J shed 5 bases, and the junction held 7 bases outside the gene matches. The CDR3 sequence: CASSQVGTGDNNEQFF. The CDR3, as DNA: TGCGCCAGCAGCCAAGTGGGGACAGGAGATAACAATGAGCAGTTCTTC.

The genes are TRBV5-1 and TRBJ2-1; the D is unclear. CDR3 length equals 13 residues. The V and J ends lost 4 bases and 6 bases respectively, with 11 bases between them. From germline, CDR1 is SGHRS and CDR2 YFSETQ. CDR3 in amino acids: CASSPGWSNEQFF. CDR3 nucleotides: TGCGCCAGCAGCCCTGGTTGGAGCAATGAGCAGTTCTTC.